These T cell receptor beta chains were read from a single sample in a study of blood T cell repertoires in COVID-19. Assay: immunoSEQ multiplex PCR; the TCRdb copy retains only in-frame clones and omits some. The table shows under 200,000 clones, with about four fifths occurring only once. The sequenced sample was peripheral blood. The receptors shown here come from a man in his 70s with active or convalescent COVID-19. Each CDR3 is given with its conserved first and last residue. The order of the fields is D gene, J gene, clone size, V gene, CDR3 protein, CDR3 DNA. The D gene is left open where the match is weak. Size is omitted from some rows. Given values are once, few, many or a class for expanded clones.

>TRBD2|TRBJ2-5|few|TRBV30
CAWSVTSGGGRDF
TGTGCCTGGAGTGTCACTAGCGGGGGGGGAAGGGACTTC
>NA|TRBJ1-6|NA|TRBV30
CAWQQDFNSPLHF
TGTGCCTGGCAACAGGATTTTAATTCACCCCTCCACTTT
>TRBD1|TRBJ1-1|NA|TRBV5-1
CASSSGTGLVSEAFF
TGCGCCAGCAGCTCCGGGACAGGGCTGGTTTCTGAAGCTTTCTTT
>TRBD1|TRBJ1-2|once|TRBV5-1
CASSLGPRQGPYGYTF
TGCGCCAGCAGCTTGGGCCCAAGACAGGGCCCCTATGGCTACACCTTC
>TRBD1|TRBJ2-7|once|TRBV5-5
CASSLGQGAYEQYF
TGTGCCAGCAGCTTGGGGCAGGGGGCCTACGAGCAGTACTTC
>TRBD2|TRBJ2-1|NA|TRBV10-2
CASTYGGGDNEQFF
TGCGCCAGCACTTATGGGGGGGGTGACAATGAGCAGTTCTTC
>TRBD1|TRBJ2-2|NA|TRBV14
CASSQRGLTGELFF
TGTGCCAGCAGCCAAAGGGGGCTGACCGGGGAGCTGTTTTTT
>TRBD1|TRBJ1-2|NA|TRBV30
CASTRQGGGDYGYTF
TGTGCCTCAACACGACAGGGCGGAGGGGACTATGGCTACACCTTC
>TRBD1|TRBJ1-2|NA|TRBV7-6
CASSPWTGGGYGYTF
TGTGCCAGCAGCCCTTGGACAGGGGGCGGTTATGGCTACACCTTC
>TRBD2|TRBJ2-1|NA|TRBV5-5
CASTPLGPSGVREQFF
TGTGCCAGCACCCCCTTGGGGCCTAGCGGGGTTCGGGAGCAGTTCTTC
>TRBD1|TRBJ2-7|NA|TRBV6-5
CASSRTGVSEQYF
TGTGCCAGCAGCCGGACAGGAGTCTCTGAGCAGTACTTC
>TRBD1|TRBJ1-2|NA|TRBV27
CASSFGQGAEYGYTF
TGTGCCAGCAGTTTCGGACAGGGGGCGGAGTATGGCTACACCTTC
>TRBD1|TRBJ2-7|many|TRBV9
CASSVVDRGEQYF
TGTGCCAGCAGCGTAGTCGACAGGGGGGAGCAGTACTTC